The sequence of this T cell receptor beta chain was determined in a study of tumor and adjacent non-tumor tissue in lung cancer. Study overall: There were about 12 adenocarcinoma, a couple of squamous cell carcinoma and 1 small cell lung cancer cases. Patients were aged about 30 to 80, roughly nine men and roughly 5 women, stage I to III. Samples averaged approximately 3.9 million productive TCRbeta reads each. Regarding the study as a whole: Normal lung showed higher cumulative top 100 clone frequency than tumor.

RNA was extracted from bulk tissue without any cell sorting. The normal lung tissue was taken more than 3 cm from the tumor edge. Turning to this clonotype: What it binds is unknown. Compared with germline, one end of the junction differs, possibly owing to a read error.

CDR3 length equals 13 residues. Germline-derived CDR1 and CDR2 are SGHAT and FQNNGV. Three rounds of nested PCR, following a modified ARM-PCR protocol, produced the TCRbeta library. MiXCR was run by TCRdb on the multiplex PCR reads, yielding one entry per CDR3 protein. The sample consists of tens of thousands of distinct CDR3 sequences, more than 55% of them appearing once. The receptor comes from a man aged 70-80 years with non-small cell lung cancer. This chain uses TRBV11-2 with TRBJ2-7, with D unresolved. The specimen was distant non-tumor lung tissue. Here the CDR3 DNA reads TGTGCCAGCAGCTTCCGGGCTTACTACGAGCAGTGCTTC. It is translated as CASSFRAYYEQCF.